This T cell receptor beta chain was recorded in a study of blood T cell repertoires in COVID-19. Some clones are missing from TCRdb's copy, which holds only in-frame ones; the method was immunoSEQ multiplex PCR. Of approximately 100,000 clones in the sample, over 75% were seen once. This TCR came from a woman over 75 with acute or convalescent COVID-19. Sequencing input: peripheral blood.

The CDR3 spells CASSPSAGGQEAFF. CDR3 coding DNA: TGTGCCAGCTCACCTTCAGCGGGGGGGCAAGAAGCTTTCTTT. V is TRBV18 and J is TRBJ1-1, with a possible D match to TRBD1 (6 bases). Looked up from germline, CDR1 is KGHSH and CDR2 is LQKENI. This CDR3 spans 14 amino acids. V was pared by 3 bases and J by 8 bases, with 16 bases between.